The rows below give T cell receptor beta chains drawn from one sample of a study of cytomegalovirus exposure and HLA in healthy donors. Libraries were prepared by immunoSEQ multiplex PCR; TCRdb keeps only in-frame clonotypes and omits some of them. This table holds some 130,000 clones, about 77% found once. Sequenced input: PBMCs. The receptors were gathered from a man aged 50 or older in good health and CMV-seronegative. CDR3s include the opening cysteine and the closing phenylalanine or tryptophan. Fields, in order: clone size, V gene, J gene, CDR3 protein. Not all rows give a size; the values are once, few, many and, for expanded clones, a class.

clone size: -
V gene: TRBV27
J gene: TRBJ2-7
CDR3 protein: CASSRPGLMVYEQYF

clone size: -
V gene: TRBV2
J gene: TRBJ2-5
CDR3 protein: CASSAGVQETQYF

clone size: -
V gene: TRBV18
J gene: TRBJ2-7
CDR3 protein: CASSPTGGVYEQYF

clone size: -
V gene: TRBV4-1
J gene: TRBJ1-1
CDR3 protein: CASSQPGDRGFTEAFF

clone size: -
V gene: TRBV25-1
J gene: TRBJ2-3
CDR3 protein: CASSLRGASTDTQYF

clone size: -
V gene: TRBV11-2
J gene: TRBJ1-2
CDR3 protein: CASSSRTSGTGYRYGYTF

clone size: -
V gene: TRBV6-5
J gene: TRBJ2-5
CDR3 protein: CASSSPGETQYF

clone size: -
V gene: TRBV7-8
J gene: TRBJ1-3
CDR3 protein: CASSLGTAGSGNTIYF

clone size: -
V gene: TRBV19
J gene: TRBJ1-5
CDR3 protein: CASRGPGNNQPQHF

clone size: few
V gene: TRBV2
J gene: TRBJ2-3
CDR3 protein: CASSEAGTGASTDTQYF

clone size: -
V gene: TRBV7-9
J gene: TRBJ1-1
CDR3 protein: CASSSYRDTGTEAFF

clone size: -
V gene: TRBV7-9
J gene: TRBJ2-7
CDR3 protein: CASSLSGGGSEQYF

clone size: -
V gene: TRBV7-2
J gene: TRBJ2-7
CDR3 protein: CASSPDRGDYEQYF

clone size: few
V gene: TRBV4-1
J gene: TRBJ2-3
CDR3 protein: CASSPYGRRTDTQYF

clone size: -
V gene: TRBV5-6
J gene: TRBJ1-1
CDR3 protein: CASSSPPGGTEAFF

clone size: -
V gene: TRBV5-1
J gene: TRBJ2-3
CDR3 protein: CASSLAGEVDTQYF

clone size: -
V gene: TRBV28
J gene: TRBJ1-5
CDR3 protein: CASSFRDRVNQPQHF

clone size: once
V gene: TRBV5-6
J gene: TRBJ2-1
CDR3 protein: CASRPTGGEGLAINEQFF

clone size: -
V gene: TRBV6-5
J gene: TRBJ1-4
CDR3 protein: CASSPGFGKLFF

clone size: -
V gene: TRBV21-1
J gene: TRBJ2-1
CDR3 protein: CASSKVILGQGYHEQFF

clone size: -
V gene: TRBV5-1
J gene: TRBJ2-2
CDR3 protein: CASSSGTSNTGELFF

clone size: -
V gene: TRBV6-1
J gene: TRBJ2-3
CDR3 protein: CASSLRREGRDTQYF

clone size: -
V gene: TRBV5-1
J gene: TRBJ2-1
CDR3 protein: CASSRGGFTYNEQFF

clone size: once
V gene: TRBV7-8
J gene: TRBJ2-1
CDR3 protein: CASSLGTGFSYEQFF

clone size: -
V gene: TRBV2
J gene: TRBJ1-5
CDR3 protein: CASSESVQPQHF

clone size: -
V gene: TRBV10-1
J gene: TRBJ1-1
CDR3 protein: CASGVDRGRPNTEAFF

clone size: once
V gene: TRBV6-1
J gene: TRBJ2-5
CDR3 protein: CASSEAWDSQETQYF

clone size: -
V gene: TRBV11-2
J gene: TRBJ2-6
CDR3 protein: CASSLVRAGANVLTF

clone size: -
V gene: TRBV29-1
J gene: TRBJ1-1
CDR3 protein: CSGGHWNTEAFF

clone size: few
V gene: TRBV7-9
J gene: TRBJ2-7
CDR3 protein: CASSWDRDSYEQYF

clone size: -
V gene: TRBV5-1
J gene: TRBJ2-7
CDR3 protein: CASSLSPGGSEQYF

clone size: -
V gene: TRBV5-1
J gene: TRBJ1-2
CDR3 protein: CASSFVGADYGYTF

clone size: -
V gene: TRBV6-5
J gene: TRBJ2-5
CDR3 protein: CASSPPGWKETQYF

clone size: -
V gene: TRBV10-3
J gene: TRBJ2-3
CDR3 protein: CAIREGARTDTQYF

clone size: -
V gene: TRBV18
J gene: TRBJ2-7
CDR3 protein: CASSPTGTSGRGGDEQYF

clone size: once
V gene: TRBV27
J gene: TRBJ2-1
CDR3 protein: CASQVYGTGVNEQFF

clone size: -
V gene: TRBV5-1
J gene: TRBJ2-2
CDR3 protein: CASSFGRLLLAGELFF

clone size: -
V gene: TRBV19
J gene: TRBJ2-1
CDR3 protein: CASSKLAGYSSYNEQFF

clone size: once
V gene: TRBV19
J gene: TRBJ2-1
CDR3 protein: CASSAKGLARPPNEQFF

clone size: once
V gene: TRBV2
J gene: TRBJ2-7
CDR3 protein: CASKLGVYEQYF

clone size: -
V gene: TRBV5-6
J gene: TRBJ1-1
CDR3 protein: CASSFATLNTEAFF

clone size: -
V gene: TRBV29-1
J gene: TRBJ2-5
CDR3 protein: CSVVGKAREQYF

clone size: -
V gene: TRBV15
J gene: TRBJ2-5
CDR3 protein: CATSRVGGGEQYF

clone size: -
V gene: TRBV2
J gene: TRBJ2-5
CDR3 protein: CASSSAGLGGETQYF

clone size: -
V gene: TRBV10-2
J gene: TRBJ2-1
CDR3 protein: CASSGRQGTSGTRIGQFF

clone size: -
V gene: TRBV7-6
J gene: TRBJ2-1
CDR3 protein: CASSLVAGGGNEQFF

clone size: -
V gene: TRBV19
J gene: TRBJ2-2
CDR3 protein: CASSTTRAGGPGELFF

clone size: -
V gene: TRBV11-2
J gene: TRBJ2-7
CDR3 protein: CASSLGVQGREQYF

clone size: many
V gene: TRBV6-1
J gene: TRBJ2-7
CDR3 protein: CASSDNHRATYEQYF

clone size: once
V gene: TRBV5-1
J gene: TRBJ2-7
CDR3 protein: CASSPSAGGYEQYF

clone size: -
V gene: TRBV27
J gene: TRBJ2-1
CDR3 protein: CASSTGTSGKGAREQFF

clone size: once
V gene: TRBV7-9
J gene: TRBJ2-3
CDR3 protein: CASSLSTGGPLDTQYF

clone size: -
V gene: TRBV5-6
J gene: TRBJ2-5
CDR3 protein: CASSGPGTEETQYF

clone size: -
V gene: TRBV9
J gene: TRBJ1-1
CDR3 protein: CASSVDAWETEAFF

clone size: -
V gene: TRBV2
J gene: TRBJ1-1
CDR3 protein: CASSEVRTGAFF

clone size: -
V gene: TRBV5-6
J gene: TRBJ1-4
CDR3 protein: CASSWGPGVEKLFF

clone size: -
V gene: TRBV12-5
J gene: TRBJ2-1
CDR3 protein: CASAISPGNEQFF

clone size: -
V gene: TRBV7-9
J gene: TRBJ2-3
CDR3 protein: CAFGAGGTDTQYF